This T cell receptor beta chain is drawn from a study of Graves' ophthalmopathy and Graves' hyperthyroidism. Per germline, CDR1 SGDLS and CDR2 YYNGEE. This CDR3 is built from 16 residues. The V and J ends lost 3 bases and 3 bases, in that order; junction bases with no gene match: 4. Amplified material comprised TCR beta CDR3 regions derived from RNA transcripts. HTBI primers were used in a first-round RT-PCR, which preceded a second-round multiplex PCR. One entry per CDR3 protein, called by TCRdb with MiXCR from the multiplex PCR reads. The sample yields around 1.1 million distinct CDR3 sequences, 35% to 40% seen once. Eligible hyperthyroidism cases comprised new diagnoses of under 2 months' duration in individuals aged 18 to 65. Diagnosis used clinical symptoms, serum thyroxine, TRAb, thyroid ultrasound and orbital computed tomography.

The TCR originated in an adult man with Graves' hyperthyroidism. V and J are TRBV9 and TRBJ2-2, with 11 bases identical to TRBD2. Sequencing was done on a sample of peripheral blood or thyroid tissue (not recorded which). CDR3 in DNA: TGTGCCAGCAGCGCCCGGGGACTAGCGGACACCGGGGAGCTGTTTTTT. Its translation: CASSARGLADTGELFF.